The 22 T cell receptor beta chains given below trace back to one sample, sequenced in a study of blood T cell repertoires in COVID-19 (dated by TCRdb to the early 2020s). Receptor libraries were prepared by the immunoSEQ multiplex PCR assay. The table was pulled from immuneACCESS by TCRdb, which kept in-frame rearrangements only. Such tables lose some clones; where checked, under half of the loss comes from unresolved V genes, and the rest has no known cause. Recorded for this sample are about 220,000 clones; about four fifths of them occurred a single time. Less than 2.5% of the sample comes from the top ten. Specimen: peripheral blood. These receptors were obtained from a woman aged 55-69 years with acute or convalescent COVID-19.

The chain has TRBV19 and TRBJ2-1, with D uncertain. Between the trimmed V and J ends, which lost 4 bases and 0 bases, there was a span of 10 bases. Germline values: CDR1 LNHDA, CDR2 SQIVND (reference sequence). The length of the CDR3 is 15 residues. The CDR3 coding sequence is TGTGCCAGTAGTACCCTGGGCAGCTCCTACAATGAGCAGTTCTTC. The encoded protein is CASSTLGSSYNEQFF.

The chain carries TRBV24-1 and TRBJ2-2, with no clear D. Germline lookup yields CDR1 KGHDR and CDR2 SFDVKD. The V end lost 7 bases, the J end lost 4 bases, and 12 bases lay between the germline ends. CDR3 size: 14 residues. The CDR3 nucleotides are TGTGCCACCAGCCAGCCTCCGGGCACCGGGGAGCTGTTTTTT. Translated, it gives CATSQPPGTGELFF.

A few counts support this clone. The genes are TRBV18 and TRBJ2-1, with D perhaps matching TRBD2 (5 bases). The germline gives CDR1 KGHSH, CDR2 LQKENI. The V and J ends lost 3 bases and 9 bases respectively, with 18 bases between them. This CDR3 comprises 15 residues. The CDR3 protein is CASSPLGVQWTEQFF. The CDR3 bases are TGTGCCAGCTCACCCCTCGGGGTACAATGGACTGAGCAGTTCTTC.

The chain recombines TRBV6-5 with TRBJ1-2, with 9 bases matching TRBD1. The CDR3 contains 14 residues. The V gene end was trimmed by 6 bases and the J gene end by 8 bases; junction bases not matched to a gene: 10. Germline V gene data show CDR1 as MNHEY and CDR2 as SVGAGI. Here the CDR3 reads CASRGGDRVLGYTF. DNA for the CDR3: TGTGCCAGCAGAGGAGGGGACAGGGTACTAGGCTACACCTTC.

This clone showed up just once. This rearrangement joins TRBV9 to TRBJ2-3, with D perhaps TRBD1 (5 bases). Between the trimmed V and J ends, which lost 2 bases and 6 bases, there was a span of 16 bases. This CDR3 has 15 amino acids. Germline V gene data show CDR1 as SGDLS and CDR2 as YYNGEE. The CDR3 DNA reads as TGTGCCAGCAGCGTTTCAGGGAAGGCAGGGGATACGCAGTATTTT. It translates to CASSVSGKAGDTQYF. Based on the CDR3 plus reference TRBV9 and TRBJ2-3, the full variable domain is DSGVTQTPKHLITATGQRVTLRCSPRSGDLSVYWYQQSLDQGLQFLIQYYNGEERAKGNILERFSAQQFPDLHSELNLSSLELGDSALYFCASSVSGKAGDTQYFGPGTRLTVL.

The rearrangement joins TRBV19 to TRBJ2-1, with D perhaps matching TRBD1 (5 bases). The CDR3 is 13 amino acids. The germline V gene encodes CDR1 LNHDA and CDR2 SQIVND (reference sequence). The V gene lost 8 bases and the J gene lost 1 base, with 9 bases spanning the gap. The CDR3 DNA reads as TGTGCCAGTTCCAGGGATTCCTACAATGAGCAGTTCTTC. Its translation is CASSRDSYNEQFF.

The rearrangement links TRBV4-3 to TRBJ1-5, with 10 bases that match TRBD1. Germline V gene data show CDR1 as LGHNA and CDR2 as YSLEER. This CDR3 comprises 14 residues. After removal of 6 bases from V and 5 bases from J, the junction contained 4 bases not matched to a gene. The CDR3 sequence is CASSRDRGYQPQHF. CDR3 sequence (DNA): TGCGCCAGCAGTCGGGACAGGGGTTATCAGCCCCAGCATTTT.

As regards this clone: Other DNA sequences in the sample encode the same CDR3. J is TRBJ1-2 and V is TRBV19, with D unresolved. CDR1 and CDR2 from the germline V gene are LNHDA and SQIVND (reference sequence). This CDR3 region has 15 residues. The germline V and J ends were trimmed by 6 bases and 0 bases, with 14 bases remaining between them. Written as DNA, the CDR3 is TGTGCCAGTAGCCCGGCCCGGGGAGCTAACTATGGCTACACCTTC. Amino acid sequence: CASSPARGANYGYTF.

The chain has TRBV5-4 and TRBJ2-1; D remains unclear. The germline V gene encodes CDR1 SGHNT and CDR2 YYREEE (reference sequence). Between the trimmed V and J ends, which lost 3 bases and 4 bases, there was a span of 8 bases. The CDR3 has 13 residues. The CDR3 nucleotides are TGTGCCAGCAGCTACGACTCGTACAATGAGCAGTTCTTC. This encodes CASSYDSYNEQFF.

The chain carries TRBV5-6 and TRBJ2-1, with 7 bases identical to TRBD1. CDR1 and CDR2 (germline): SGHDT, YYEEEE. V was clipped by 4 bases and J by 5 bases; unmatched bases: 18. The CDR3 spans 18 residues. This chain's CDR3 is CASSVPGVTGLGDNEQFF. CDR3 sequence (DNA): TGTGCCAGCAGCGTCCCCGGGGTGACAGGGCTAGGAGACAATGAGCAGTTCTTC. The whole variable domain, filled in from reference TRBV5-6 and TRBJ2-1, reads DAGVTQSPTHLIKTRGQQVTLRCSPKSGHDTVSWYQQALGQGPQFIFQYYEEEERQRGNFPDRFSGHQFPNYSSELNVNALLLGDSALYLCASSVPGVTGLGDNEQFFGPGTRLTVL.

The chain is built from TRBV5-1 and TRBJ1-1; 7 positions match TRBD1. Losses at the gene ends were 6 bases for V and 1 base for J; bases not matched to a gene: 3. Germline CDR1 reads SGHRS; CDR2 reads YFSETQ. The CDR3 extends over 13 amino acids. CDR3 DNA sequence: TGCGCCAGCAAGAAGGGGGCGAACACTGAAGCTTTCTTT. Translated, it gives CASKKGANTEAFF. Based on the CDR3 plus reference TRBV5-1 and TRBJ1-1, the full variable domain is KAGVTQTPRYLIKTRGQQVTLSCSPISGHRSVSWYQQTPGQGLQFLFEYFSETQRNKGNFPGRFSGRQFSNSRSEMNVSTLELGDSALYLCASKKGANTEAFFGQGTRLTVV.

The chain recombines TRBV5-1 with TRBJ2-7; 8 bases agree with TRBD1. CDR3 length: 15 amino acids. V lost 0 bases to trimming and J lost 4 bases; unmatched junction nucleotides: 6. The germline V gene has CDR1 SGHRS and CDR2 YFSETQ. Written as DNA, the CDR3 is TGCGCCAGCAGCTTGGTCCCAGGGGGCATTTACGAGCAGTACTTC. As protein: CASSLVPGGIYEQYF.

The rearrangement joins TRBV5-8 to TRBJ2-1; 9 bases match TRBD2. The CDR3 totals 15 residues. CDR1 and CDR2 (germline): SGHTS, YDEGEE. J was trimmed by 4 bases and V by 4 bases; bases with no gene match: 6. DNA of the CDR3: TGTGCCAGCAGCACACGACTAGCGGTATACAATGAGCAGTTCTTC. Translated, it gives CASSTRLAVYNEQFF.

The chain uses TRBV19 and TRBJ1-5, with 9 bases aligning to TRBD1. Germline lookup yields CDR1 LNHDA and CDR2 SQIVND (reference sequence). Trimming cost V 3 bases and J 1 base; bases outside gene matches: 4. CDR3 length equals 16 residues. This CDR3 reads CASSILGQGSNQPQHF. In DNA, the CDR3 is TGTGCCAGTAGTATTTTGGGACAGGGAAGCAATCAGCCCCAGCATTTT.

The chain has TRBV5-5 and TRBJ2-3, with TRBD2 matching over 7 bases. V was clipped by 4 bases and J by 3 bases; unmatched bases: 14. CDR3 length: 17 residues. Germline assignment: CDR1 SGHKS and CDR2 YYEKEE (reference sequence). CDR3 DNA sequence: TGTGCCAGCAGCCCCCCTCCTAGCGGCGCTAATACAGATACGCAGTATTTT. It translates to CASSPPPSGANTDTQYF. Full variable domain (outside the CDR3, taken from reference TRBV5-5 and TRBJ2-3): DAGVTQSPTHLIKTRGQQVTLRCSPISGHKSVSWYQQVLGQGPQFIFQYYEKEERGRGNFPDRFSARQFPNYSSELNVNALLLGDSALYLCASSPPPSGANTDTQYFGPGTRLTVL.

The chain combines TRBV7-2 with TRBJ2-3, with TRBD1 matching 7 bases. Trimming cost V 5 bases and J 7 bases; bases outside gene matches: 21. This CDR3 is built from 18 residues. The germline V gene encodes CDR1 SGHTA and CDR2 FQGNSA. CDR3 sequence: CASSRKIPGQKIQNTQYF. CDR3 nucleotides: TGTGCCAGCAGCCGTAAGATTCCGGGACAGAAGATTCAGAATACGCAGTATTTT.

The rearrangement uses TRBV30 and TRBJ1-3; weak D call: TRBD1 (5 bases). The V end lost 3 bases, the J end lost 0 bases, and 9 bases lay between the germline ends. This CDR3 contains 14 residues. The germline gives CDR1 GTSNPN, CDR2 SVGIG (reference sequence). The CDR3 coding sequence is TGTGCCTGGAGGACAGTCATCTCTGGAAACACCATATATTTT. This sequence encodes CAWRTVISGNTIYF.

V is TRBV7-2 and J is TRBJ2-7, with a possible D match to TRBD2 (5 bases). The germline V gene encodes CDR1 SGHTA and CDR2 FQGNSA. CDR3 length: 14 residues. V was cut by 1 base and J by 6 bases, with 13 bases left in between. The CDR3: CASSLVPAGVEQYF. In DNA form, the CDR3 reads TGTGCCAGCAGCTTAGTACCCGCCGGGGTCGAGCAGTACTTC.

CDR3 DNA sequence: TGTGCCAGCAGCCAAGATCTAGGGGTGTACAATCAGCCCCAGCATTTT. Its protein product is CASSQDLGVYNQPQHF. The genes are TRBV4-2 and TRBJ1-5, with D possibly matching TRBD1 (5 bases). Germline CDR1 is LGHNA and CDR2 is YNFKEQ. The V and J ends lost 0 bases and 3 bases respectively, with 12 bases between them. The CDR3 loop spans 16 amino acids.

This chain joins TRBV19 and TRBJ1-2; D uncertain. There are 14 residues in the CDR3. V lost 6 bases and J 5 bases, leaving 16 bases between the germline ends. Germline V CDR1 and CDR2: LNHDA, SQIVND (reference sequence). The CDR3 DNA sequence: TGTGCCAGTAGGCCCCAGGCGGGGAATTATGGCTACACCTTC. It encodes CASRPQAGNYGYTF.

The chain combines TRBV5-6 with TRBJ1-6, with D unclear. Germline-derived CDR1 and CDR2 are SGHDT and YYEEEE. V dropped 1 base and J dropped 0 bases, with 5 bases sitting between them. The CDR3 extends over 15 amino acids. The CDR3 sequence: CASSLPGSYNSPLHF. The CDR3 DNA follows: TGTGCCAGCAGCTTGCCGGGCTCCTATAATTCACCCCTCCACTTT. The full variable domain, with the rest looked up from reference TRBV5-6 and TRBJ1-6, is DAGVTQSPTHLIKTRGQQVTLRCSPKSGHDTVSWYQQALGQGPQFIFQYYEEEERQRGNFPDRFSGHQFPNYSSELNVNALLLGDSALYLCASSLPGSYNSPLHFGNGTRLTVT.

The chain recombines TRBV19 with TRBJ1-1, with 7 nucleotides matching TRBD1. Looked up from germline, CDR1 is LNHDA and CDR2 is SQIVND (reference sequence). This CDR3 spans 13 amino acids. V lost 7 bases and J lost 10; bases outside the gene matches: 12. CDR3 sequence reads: CASNHRERTGAFF. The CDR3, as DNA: TGTGCCAGTAACCACAGAGAGAGGACAGGAGCTTTCTTT.